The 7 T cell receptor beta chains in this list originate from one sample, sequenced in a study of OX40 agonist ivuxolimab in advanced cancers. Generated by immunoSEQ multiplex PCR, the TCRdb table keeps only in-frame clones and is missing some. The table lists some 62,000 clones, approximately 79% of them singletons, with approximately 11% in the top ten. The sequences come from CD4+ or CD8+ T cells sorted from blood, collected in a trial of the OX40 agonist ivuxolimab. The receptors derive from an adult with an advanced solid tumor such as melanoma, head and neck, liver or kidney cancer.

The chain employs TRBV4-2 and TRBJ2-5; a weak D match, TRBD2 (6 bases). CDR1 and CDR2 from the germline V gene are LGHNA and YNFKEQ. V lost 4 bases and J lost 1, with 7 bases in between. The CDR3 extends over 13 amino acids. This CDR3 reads CASSLAVQETQYF. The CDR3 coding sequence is TGTGCCAGCAGCCTAGCGGTCCAAGAGACCCAGTACTTC.

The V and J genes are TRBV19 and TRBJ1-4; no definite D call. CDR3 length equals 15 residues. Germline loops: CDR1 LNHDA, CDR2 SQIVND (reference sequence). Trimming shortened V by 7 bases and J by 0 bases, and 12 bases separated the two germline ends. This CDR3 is CASIPEKATNEKLFF. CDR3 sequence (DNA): TGTGCCAGTATCCCCGAGAAGGCAACTAATGAAAAACTGTTTTTT.

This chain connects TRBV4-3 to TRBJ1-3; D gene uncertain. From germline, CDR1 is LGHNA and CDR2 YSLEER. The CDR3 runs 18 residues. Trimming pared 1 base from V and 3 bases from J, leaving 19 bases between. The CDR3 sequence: CASSQVYTLGEGGNTIYF. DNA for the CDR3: TGCGCCAGCAGCCAAGTGTACACGCTCGGGGAGGGTGGAAACACCATATATTTT.

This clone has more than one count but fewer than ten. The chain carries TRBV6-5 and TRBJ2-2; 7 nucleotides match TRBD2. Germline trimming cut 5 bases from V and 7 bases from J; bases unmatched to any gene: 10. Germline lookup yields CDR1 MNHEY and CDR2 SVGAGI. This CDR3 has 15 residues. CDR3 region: CASSPPSSGVGELFF. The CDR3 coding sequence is TGTGCCAGCAGTCCCCCCTCCAGCGGGGTCGGGGAGCTGTTTTTT.

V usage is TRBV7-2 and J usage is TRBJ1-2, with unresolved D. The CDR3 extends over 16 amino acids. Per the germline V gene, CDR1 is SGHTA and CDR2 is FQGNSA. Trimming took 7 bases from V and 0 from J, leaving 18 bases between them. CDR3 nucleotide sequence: TGTGCCAGCATCTATGGCGGGCGTCTATCTAACTATGGCTACACCTTC. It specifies CASIYGGRLSNYGYTF.

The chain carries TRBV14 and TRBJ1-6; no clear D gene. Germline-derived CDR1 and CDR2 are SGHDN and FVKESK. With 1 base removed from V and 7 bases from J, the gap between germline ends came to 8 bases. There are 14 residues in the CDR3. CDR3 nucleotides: TGTGCCAGCAGCCAAGGGATCGCCAATTCACCCCTCCACTTT. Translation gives CASSQGIANSPLHF.

CDR3 protein: CASSATGTGNSPLHF. The DNA of the CDR3 is TGTGCCAGCAGCGCGACCGGGACAGGGAATTCACCCCTCCACTTT. The chain links TRBV7-6 to TRBJ1-6; 9 bases map to TRBD1. The CDR3 is 15 residues long. Unmatched junction bases numbered 6, after V lost 5 bases and J lost 7 bases. Germline values: CDR1 SGHVS, CDR2 FNYEAQ.